Sequencing of this T cell receptor (beta chain) was carried out in a study of cytomegalovirus exposure and HLA in healthy donors. Trimming cost V 11 bases and J 12 bases; bases outside gene matches: 14. Germline V lookup: CDR1 MNHEY, CDR2 SMNVEV (reference sequence). There are 12 residues in the CDR3. PCR amplification relied on 60 Vbeta primers (plus 13 Jbeta primers). Libraries were prepared by immunoSEQ multiplex PCR; TCRdb keeps only in-frame clonotypes and omits some of them. This sample has about 200,000 clones, with about 12% found just once. In its sample, this clone was seen a few times. Sequences were obtained from PBMCs. The J gene is TRBJ1-1, the V gene TRBV27, with 8 bases aligning to TRBD1. This TCR derives from a man aged 45-60 years in good health and CMV-seropositive. The CDR3 loop is CASQGGARGTFF. CDR3 coding DNA: TGTGCCTCACAGGGGGGCGCGCGTGGAACTTTCTTT.